The 7 T cell receptor beta chains reported below all come from one sample, sequenced in a study of T-cell reconstitution after alpha-beta-depleted transplantation in children. A library of TCRbeta sequences, prepared with unique molecular identifiers, was generated. TCRdb reanalysed the PCR reads using MiXCR and keeps one entry per CDR3 protein. The table has about 460,000 distinct CDR3 sequences, over 10% seen once. The material was PBMCs, mostly from graft donor cells, obtained 180 days after TCRalphabeta/CD19-depleted stem cell transplant. The receptors derive from a female patient aged 2-15 years who had a stem cell transplant for aplastic anemia, so the T cells may come from the graft donor.

The rearrangement links TRBV29-1 to TRBJ2-3; no firm D call. Germline V gene data show CDR1 as SQVTM and CDR2 as ANQGSEA. The CDR3 consists of 14 residues. Trimming left V 4 bases short and J 2 bases short, with 13 bases between. CDR3 nucleotides: TGCAGCGTTGCCCCCATTGCCACCACAGATACGCAGTATTTT. Translated, it gives CSVAPIATTDTQYF.

This chain joins TRBV25-1 and TRBJ1-6; TRBD1 aligns across 9 bases. Trimming cost V 3 bases and J 14 bases; bases outside gene matches: 14. Germline CDR1 reads MGHDK; CDR2 reads SYGVNS. The CDR3 totals 16 residues. CDR3 sequence reads: CASSDGTGRIKMSLHF. The CDR3 DNA sequence: TGTGCCAGCAGTGACGGGACAGGGCGGATAAAGATGTCCCTCCACTTT.

The gene calls are TRBV6-1 and TRBJ2-5; maybe TRBD2 (5 bases). The V and J ends lost 3 bases and 2 bases respectively, with 13 bases between them. CDR3 length: 15 residues. CDR1 is MNHNS and CDR2 is SASEGT in the germline V gene. The CDR3 sequence: CASSDGLAPQETQYF. CDR3 coding DNA: TGTGCCAGCAGTGATGGCCTAGCTCCACAAGAGACCCAGTACTTC.

This clonotype appeared many times. The V gene is TRBV5-1, the J gene TRBJ2-7, with D maybe TRBD1 (5 bases). Germline CDR1 SGHRS, CDR2 YFSETQ. Trimming took off 0 bases at V and 2 bases at J, with 12 bases between the two ends. The CDR3 loop spans 15 amino acids. The CDR3 coding sequence is TGCGCCAGCAGCTTGGAATCAGGGAAGACCTACGAGCAGTACTTC. This codes for CASSLESGKTYEQYF.

A few counts support this clonotype. The chain combines TRBV28 with TRBJ2-3, with D hard to call. The V end lost 3 bases, the J end lost 4 bases, and 14 bases lay between the germline ends. The germline V gene has CDR1 MDHEN and CDR2 SYDVKM. This CDR3 has 15 amino acids. As DNA, the CDR3 is TGTGCCAGCAGTTTCCGAGGAGTTGTATCAGATACGCAGTATTTT. This encodes CASSFRGVVSDTQYF.

This clonotype was seen a few times. The gene calls are TRBV27 and TRBJ1-1; possible D gene TRBD1, 6 bases. V was shortened by 6 bases and J by 0 bases, with 17 bases between the two germline ends. This CDR3 region has 16 residues. The germline CDR1 and CDR2 sequences are MNHEY and SMNVEV (reference sequence). The CDR3 loop reads CASRPDRHFLNTEAFF. The CDR3 nucleotides are TGTGCCAGCAGGCCTGACAGGCATTTCTTGAACACTGAAGCTTTCTTT.

The chain links TRBV12-3 or TRBV12-4 to TRBJ2-3; tentative D call: TRBD2 (6 bases). This CDR3 is built from 15 residues. The V gene lost 8 bases and the J gene lost 0 bases, with 15 bases spanning the gap. CDR3 amino acids: CASHPGGASTDTQYF. CDR3 coding DNA: TGTGCCAGCCACCCTGGCGGGGCTAGCACAGATACGCAGTATTTT.